The clone carrying this T cell receptor beta chain was observed a single time. Germline assignment: CDR1 SGHNT and CDR2 YYREEE (reference sequence). The V gene end was trimmed by 4 bases and the J gene end by 3 bases; junction bases not matched to a gene: 6. CDR3 length: 16 residues. The table came from immunoSEQ multiplex PCR; TCRdb's copy has only in-frame clones and leaves some out. The repertoire holds about 81,000 clones, with roughly 77% as singletons. The record originates from a study of technical replicates of blood from several donors. The sequencing input was PBMCs. This sequence was found in a human donor in good health. Some clones in this sample may be carry-over from other donors' samples. The genes are TRBV5-4 and TRBJ2-1; 11 nucleotides line up with TRBD1. The CDR3 nucleotides read TGTGCCAGCAGCGACCGGGACAGGGGGTTCTACAATGAGCAGTTCTTC. It codes for CASSDRDRGFYNEQFF. The whole variable domain, filled in from reference TRBV5-4 and TRBJ2-1, reads ETGVTQSPTHLIKTRGQQVTLRCSSQSGHNTVSWYQQALGQGPQFIFQYYREEENGRGNFPPRFSGLQFPNYSSELNVNALELDDSALYLCASSDRDRGFYNEQFFGPGTRLTVL.